This is a list of T cell receptor beta chains from one sample in a study of blood T cell repertoires in COVID-19. The table came from immunoSEQ multiplex PCR; TCRdb's copy has only in-frame clones and leaves some out. Of over 120,000 clones listed, 88% are singletons. The sample taken for sequencing was peripheral blood. The receptors stem from an older man with acute or convalescent COVID-19. The CDR3 runs from the conserved cysteine through the conserved F or W. Each record gives: CDR3 DNA, CDR3 protein, clone size, J gene, D gene, V gene. D genes are given only for firm matches. Only some rows state a clone size, as once, few, many or a class for expanded clones.

TGTGCCAGCAGCCGCCGGGACAGGGGGCTAGGCACCGGGGAGCTGTTTTTT	CASSRRDRGLGTGELFF	-	TRBJ2-2	TRBD1	TRBV7-2
TGTGCCAGCAGTGAAGACCGTAGCTCCTATAATTCACCCCTCCACTTT	CASSEDRSSYNSPLHF	-	TRBJ1-6	-	TRBV6-1
TGTGCCAGCTCACTGTACACAGATACGCAGTATTTT	CASSLYTDTQYF	-	TRBJ2-3	-	TRBV18
TGTGCCAGTAGTATAGATCGGGCAGATACGCAGTATTTT	CASSIDRADTQYF	-	TRBJ2-3	-	TRBV19
TGCGCCAGCAGCACCGGGACAGGGATCATGAACACTGAAGCTTTCTTT	CASSTGTGIMNTEAFF	-	TRBJ1-1	TRBD1	TRBV5-1
TGCGCCAGTACACGGGAACGGAGCGGGACCTACGAGCAGTACTTC	CASTRERSGTYEQYF	many	TRBJ2-7	TRBD2	TRBV10-2
TGTGCCAGCAGCTTCGGGGTCTTGAACACTGAAGCTTTCTTT	CASSFGVLNTEAFF	-	TRBJ1-1	-	TRBV5-6
TGTGCCAGCAGCGCAGACAGGGCAGATACGCAGTATTTT	CASSADRADTQYF	-	TRBJ2-3	TRBD1	TRBV9
TGTGCCAGCAGTGAAGCCGGGGGGACGGAAGGAGGTGAAAAACTGTTTTTT	CASSEAGGTEGGEKLFF	-	TRBJ1-4	-	TRBV2
TGTGCCAGCAGGCCGGGACAGGGTGGCCAGCCCCAGCATTTT	CASRPGQGGQPQHF	-	TRBJ1-5	TRBD1	TRBV28
TGTGCCAGTAAGATAGCGGGAGAAGCCTACAATGAGCAGTTCTTC	CASKIAGEAYNEQFF	-	TRBJ2-1	TRBD2	TRBV19
TGTGCCAGCAGGAGACAGGGCTCGGGCGAGCAGTACTTC	CASRRQGSGEQYF	once	TRBJ2-7	TRBD1	TRBV12-3/TRBV12-4
TGCGCCAGCAGTGAGAACGCGGTCAATGAGCAGTTCTTC	CASSENAVNEQFF	-	TRBJ2-1	-	TRBV10-1
TGTGCCAGTAGTTGGTCAGGGGGCGGATCCAACGAGCAGTACTTC	CASSWSGGGSNEQYF	-	TRBJ2-7	TRBD1	TRBV19
TGTGCCAGCACTCCTCGGCCATTATGGACAGCGGGGGGAGAGACCCAGTACTTC	CASTPRPLWTAGGETQYF	-	TRBJ2-5	TRBD2	TRBV5-6
TGTGCCAGCAGCTTAGACGTAGTCGAGCGCTACACCTTC	CASSLDVVERYTF	-	TRBJ1-2	-	TRBV7-9
TGTGCCAGCAGACCCTGGGGGCAGAACCAAGAGACCCAGTACTTC	CASRPWGQNQETQYF	once	TRBJ2-5	-	TRBV27
TGTGCCAGTTACCCCCCAGGGGGGAACACCGGGGAGCTGTTTTTT	CASYPPGGNTGELFF	-	TRBJ2-2	TRBD1	TRBV2
TGTGCCAGCAGTAGATTTACGTTTAGCGGGACGAACACCGGGGAGCTGTTTTTT	CASSRFTFSGTNTGELFF	-	TRBJ2-2	TRBD2	TRBV27
TGCGCCAGCAGCCCGTCTGAGCGGGCTAATCAGCCCCAGCATTTT	CASSPSERANQPQHF	few	TRBJ1-5	-	TRBV4-1
TGTGCCAGCAGCTTCGTCGCGAGGAGGACTGAAGCTTTCTTT	CASSFVARRTEAFF	-	TRBJ1-1	-	TRBV7-9
TGTGCCAGCAGGTGGACAGTACGGCCTGAGCAGTTCTTC	CASRWTVRPEQFF	-	TRBJ2-1	-	TRBV28
TGTGCCAGCAGCCATTGGACTAGCGAACCTGAGCAGTTCTTC	CASSHWTSEPEQFF	-	TRBJ2-1	TRBD2	TRBV3-1/TRBV3-2
TGTGCCAGCAGTTACTCATTGGCAGAGAACACTGAAGCTTTCTTT	CASSYSLAENTEAFF	-	TRBJ1-1	-	TRBV6-5
TGTGCCAGCTCCCCCGCCGGGACAGGGGCCGGGGAGCTGTTTTTT	CASSPAGTGAGELFF	-	TRBJ2-2	TRBD1	TRBV6-5
TGTGCCAGCAGCCTCGGCGGGCTGAACACTGAAGCTTTCTTT	CASSLGGLNTEAFF	-	TRBJ1-1	-	TRBV21-1
TGCAGCGTGGGGGACTGGGGTCCCGATCAGCCCCAGCATTTT	CSVGDWGPDQPQHF	-	TRBJ1-5	-	TRBV29-1
TGTGCCAGCAGCTTGGAACAGGGAACTAATGAAAAACTGTTTTTT	CASSLEQGTNEKLFF	-	TRBJ1-4	-	TRBV5-6
TGTGCCAGCAGCCTTTCGTACCAAGAGACCCAGTACTTC	CASSLSYQETQYF	-	TRBJ2-5	-	TRBV4-2
TGCGCCAGCAGCTTGAATAGGGGATCCACTGAAGCTTTCTTT	CASSLNRGSTEAFF	-	TRBJ1-1	-	TRBV5-1
TGTGCCAGCAGTGACGACAGGGGCCCAGATACGCAGTATTTT	CASSDDRGPDTQYF	-	TRBJ2-3	TRBD1	TRBV25-1
TGTGCCAGCAGTCCAGGGGGCAACTATGGCTACACCTTC	CASSPGGNYGYTF	-	TRBJ1-2	TRBD1	TRBV28
TGTGCCAGCAGCTTAGAGGGGGCAGGCACTGAAGCTTTCTTT	CASSLEGAGTEAFF	-	TRBJ1-1	TRBD1	TRBV7-9
TGTGCCAGCAGCTTGCTCCAGCGTAGCACTGAAGCTTTCTTT	CASSLLQRSTEAFF	few	TRBJ1-1	-	TRBV5-6
TGTGCCAGCAGCTTATTCAGGGACACTGAAGCTTTCTTT	CASSLFRDTEAFF	once	TRBJ1-1	-	TRBV7-3
TGTGCCAGCAGCTTGGTGACGGGAAAGGGCTACACCTTC	CASSLVTGKGYTF	-	TRBJ1-2	-	TRBV5-4
TGTGCCAGCAGCGTAGTCGGTAGCGGGGGGCCAGATACGCAGTATTTT	CASSVVGSGGPDTQYF	-	TRBJ2-3	TRBD2	TRBV9
TGTGCCGGTAAGACAGGATGGAACACTGAAGCTTTCTTT	CAGKTGWNTEAFF	-	TRBJ1-1	-	TRBV2
TGTGCCAGCAGTTTTACAGGGGTTGTAGCAACTAATGAAAAACTGTTTTTT	CASSFTGVVATNEKLFF	-	TRBJ1-4	TRBD1	TRBV27
TGTGCCAGCAGTCCCCAGTCGACCCAGTACTTC	CASSPQSTQYF	-	TRBJ2-5	-	TRBV2
TGTGCCAGCAGCTTTACTAGCGGTCTATTCTCCTACGAGCAGTACTTC	CASSFTSGLFSYEQYF	-	TRBJ2-7	TRBD2	TRBV7-2
TGTGCCACCGGACAGGGCCGCACAGATACGCAGTATTTT	CATGQGRTDTQYF	-	TRBJ2-3	TRBD1	TRBV28
TGTGCCAGCAGCTTAACGCCCGGGACTAGCCCTAATGAGCAGTTCTTC	CASSLTPGTSPNEQFF	-	TRBJ2-1	TRBD2	TRBV7-3
TGTGCCATCGCTGCGGGATCAACCACAGATACGCAGTATTTT	CAIAAGSTTDTQYF	once	TRBJ2-3	-	TRBV10-3
TGTGCCACCAGTGATTGGACACTAGCGGGCACCGGGGAGCTGTTTTTT	CATSDWTLAGTGELFF	-	TRBJ2-2	TRBD2	TRBV24-1
TGTGCCAGCAGTAGCACGGGTCGGGGGTACTACGAGCAGTACTTC	CASSSTGRGYYEQYF	-	TRBJ2-7	-	TRBV25-1
TGTGCCAGCAGCTTGAGGTCTGAAGCTTTCTTT	CASSLRSEAFF	once	TRBJ1-1	-	TRBV11-2
TGTGCCAGCAGCGGTGGACAGGGCGGCACCGGGGAGCTGTTTTTT	CASSGGQGGTGELFF	-	TRBJ2-2	TRBD1	TRBV2
TGTGCCAGCTCACCTTCCGGGAGAAAGACTAATGAAAAACTGTTTTTT	CASSPSGRKTNEKLFF	once	TRBJ1-4	-	TRBV18
TGTGCCACCAGGGGACAACGGAACACTGAAGCTTTCTTT	CATRGQRNTEAFF	-	TRBJ1-1	-	TRBV15
TGTGCCAGCCGTTTAGGCACCGCCAAAAACATTCAGTACTTC	CASRLGTAKNIQYF	-	TRBJ2-4	-	TRBV28
TGTGCCAGCAGTTCTAGGAATACGGGAGGGGACGAGCAGTACTTC	CASSSRNTGGDEQYF	-	TRBJ2-7	TRBD2	TRBV7-6
TGTGCCAGCCACCCTAGATCGGGGAACACCGGGGAGCTGTTTTTT	CASHPRSGNTGELFF	once	TRBJ2-2	-	TRBV21-1
TGCGCCAGCAGCTTGGGAGGGCTCGACACCGGGGAGCTGTTTTTT	CASSLGGLDTGELFF	-	TRBJ2-2	-	TRBV5-1
TGTGCCAGCACCGCCGGGGGGGGGCTCTACGAGCAGTACTTC	CASTAGGGLYEQYF	-	TRBJ2-7	TRBD2	TRBV28